One and the same sample provided the 30 T cell receptor beta chains below, sequenced in a study of T cells after yellow fever vaccination. MiXCR, run by TCRdb on the 5' RACE reads, gives a single entry per CDR3 protein. The sample shows 200,000 to 300,000 distinct CDR3 sequences, 6% to 8% of them seen only once. The starting material was CD4+ T cells sorted from PBMCs, obtained on the day of the yellow fever booster vaccination. The receptors were gathered from a man aged 30 to 39 who received the YFV17D yellow fever vaccine.

This clonotype has at least ten counts. The J gene is TRBJ2-2, the V gene TRBV30; D is unclear. Germline values: CDR1 GTSNPN, CDR2 SVGIG (reference sequence). This CDR3 has 12 amino acids. V lost 3 bases to trimming and J lost 3 bases, with 5 bases between them. CDR3 bases: TGTGCCTGGAGATATTACACCGGGGAGCTGTTTTTT. Translation gives CAWRYYTGELFF.

This clonotype appeared a few times. The chain combines TRBV11-2 with TRBJ2-1; D not certain. The germline CDR1 and CDR2 sequences are SGHAT and FQNNGV. The CDR3 consists of 14 residues. V was trimmed by 6 bases and J by 1 base, leaving 10 bases between them. The CDR3 bases are TGTGCCAGCAGTGGTGGGAATTCCTACAATGAGCAGTTCTTC. This sequence encodes CASSGGNSYNEQFF. Based on the CDR3 plus reference TRBV11-2 and TRBJ2-1, the full variable domain is EAGVAQSPRYKIIEKRQSVAFWCNPISGHATLYWYQQILGQGPKLLIQFQNNGVVDDSQLPKDRFSAERLKGVDSTLKIQPAKLEDSAVYLCASSGGNSYNEQFFGPGTRLTVL.

This clonotype has a count of ten or more. The chain uses TRBV20-1 and TRBJ2-3; D unresolved. Germline-derived CDR1 and CDR2 are DFQATT and SNEGSKA (reference sequence). The CDR3 loop spans 15 amino acids. V lost 5 bases and J 2 bases, leaving 17 bases between the germline ends. The CDR3 spells CSAHDPITPTDTQYF. The CDR3 DNA follows: TGCAGTGCTCACGACCCGATTACCCCCACAGATACGCAGTATTTT.

The genes are TRBV28 and TRBJ2-7; 12 nucleotides line up with TRBD1. Germline values: CDR1 MDHEN, CDR2 SYDVKM. J gave up 6 bases and V 6 bases, and 12 bases lay outside the gene matches. The CDR3 totals 16 residues. The CDR3 protein is CASRPPPGQGALEQYF. The CDR3 DNA reads TGTGCCAGCAGACCTCCCCCGGGACAGGGGGCCCTCGAGCAGTACTTC.

This clonotype was seen many times. The chain uses TRBV11-2 and TRBJ2-1; 10 bases agree with TRBD2. Germline CDR1 and CDR2: SGHAT and FQNNGV. V lost 6 bases, J lost 1 base, and 6 bases stayed unmatched. CDR3 size: 16 residues. The CDR3 sequence is CASRPIAGGSYNEQFF. CDR3 coding DNA: TGTGCCAGCAGGCCGATAGCGGGAGGTTCCTACAATGAGCAGTTCTTC.

This clonotype was recorded a few times. The chain combines TRBV18 with TRBJ2-1; 14 nucleotides match TRBD2. The V segment lost 3 bases and the J segment 7 bases; nucleotides outside the gene matches: 5. The germline V gene has CDR1 KGHSH and CDR2 LQKENI. The CDR3 is made up of 16 amino acids. The CDR3 spells CASSPGLAGDGNEQFF. CDR3 sequence (DNA): TGTGCCAGCTCACCGGGACTAGCGGGAGACGGGAATGAGCAGTTCTTC. The full variable domain, completed using reference TRBV18 and TRBJ2-1, is NAGVMQNPRHLVRRRGQEARLRCSPMKGHSHVYWYRQLPEEGLKFMVYLQKENIIDESGMPKERFSAEFPKEGPSILRIQQVVRGDSAAYFCASSPGLAGDGNEQFFGPGTRLTVL.

In its sample, this clonotype was seen many times. CDR3 nucleotide sequence: TGTGCCAGCAGCTTGGGACAGGGACCTAACACCATATATTTT. Translating gives CASSLGQGPNTIYF. V and J are TRBV7-9 and TRBJ1-3, with 9 positions matching TRBD1. The V gene end was trimmed by 3 bases and the J gene end by 7 bases; junction bases not matched to a gene: 4. Germline CDR1 SEHNR, CDR2 FQNEAQ (reference sequence). The CDR3 length is 14 residues.

There are a few counts of this clonotype. The CDR3 region is CASGILGVNYGYTF. DNA of the CDR3: TGTGCCAGTGGAATCCTAGGAGTTAACTATGGCTACACCTTC. The chain combines TRBV19 with TRBJ1-2, with unresolved D. Germline assignment: CDR1 LNHDA and CDR2 SQIVND (reference sequence). This CDR3 spans 14 amino acids. Trimming removed 8 bases at V and 1 base at J, with 14 bases between.

The table lists this clonotype with a few counts. The chain carries TRBV9 and TRBJ1-4; TRBD1 aligns across 8 bases. The CDR3 runs to 14 residues. Germline V gene sequence: CDR1 SGDLS, CDR2 YYNGEE. V was clipped by 3 bases and J by 8 bases; unmatched bases: 6. DNA for the CDR3: TGTGCCAGCAGCGCAGACAGGGGAGGAGAAAAACTGTTTTTT. Its translation: CASSADRGGEKLFF.

The genes are TRBV6-1 and TRBJ2-5, with D hard to call. The germline gives CDR1 MNHNS, CDR2 SASEGT. The CDR3 is made up of 13 amino acids. V shed 0 bases and J shed 8 bases, with 10 bases lying between them. This CDR3 reads CASSEALEITQYF. The CDR3 DNA follows: TGTGCCAGCAGTGAAGCGCTCGAAATTACCCAGTACTTC.

This clonotype has a handful of counts. The genes are TRBV6-1 and TRBJ2-1; TRBD2 matches 9 bases. Germline-derived CDR1 and CDR2 are MNHNS and SASEGT. The CDR3 runs to 15 residues. The junction had 5 bases not matched to a gene; V was cut back by 4 bases and J by 4 bases. CDR3 amino acids: CASSALAGPYNEQFF. As DNA, the CDR3 is TGTGCCAGCAGTGCCCTAGCGGGACCATACAATGAGCAGTTCTTC.

This clonotype occurred a few times. This rearrangement joins TRBV5-4 to TRBJ2-1; 11 positions agree with TRBD1. The ends lost 0 bases at V and 0 bases at J; junction bases unmatched: 11. Per the germline V gene, CDR1 is SGHNT and CDR2 is YYREEE (reference sequence). The CDR3 extends over 20 amino acids. The CDR3 DNA follows: TGTGCCAGCAGCTTGGGGACAGGGGGCGAAGGGATTCGCTCCTACAATGAGCAGTTCTTC. It specifies CASSLGTGGEGIRSYNEQFF.

This clonotype was recorded a few times. This chain uses TRBV28 with TRBJ1-2; D unresolved. This CDR3 comprises 14 residues. Trimming stripped 4 bases from V and 8 bases from J, with 17 bases between. Germline CDR1 MDHEN, CDR2 SYDVKM. CDR3 in amino acids: CASSSPTEFGGYTF. DNA for the CDR3: TGTGCCAGCAGTTCGCCGACGGAGTTCGGGGGCTACACCTTC.

There are many counts of this clonotype. This chain uses TRBV7-9 with TRBJ2-5, with 12 bases identical to TRBD2. Germline V gives CDR1 SEHNR, CDR2 FQNEAQ (reference sequence). The junction had 9 bases not matched to a gene; V was cut back by 2 bases and J by 5 bases. The CDR3 sequence is 17 residues long. For the CDR3, the DNA is TGTGCCAGCAGCTTACCGAAAAGGACTAGCGGGATTGAGACCCAGTACTTC. Translation gives CASSLPKRTSGIETQYF.

This clonotype was counted at least ten times. The chain joins TRBV18 to TRBJ2-1; D might be TRBD1 (5 bases). Germline lookup yields CDR1 KGHSH and CDR2 LQKENI. V lost 2 bases and J lost 8, with 13 bases in between. CDR3 size: 14 residues. CDR3 sequence (DNA): TGTGCCAGCTCACCATCGGACGCGACAGATGAGCAGTTCTTC. Its translation is CASSPSDATDEQFF.

The sample holds a few counts of this clonotype. The chain uses TRBV6-2 or TRBV6-3 and TRBJ2-5; D perhaps matches TRBD2 (6 bases). Trimming cost V 4 bases and J 4 bases, with 13 bases left between them. This CDR3 spans 14 amino acids. Germline V gene lookup returns CDR1 MNHEY and CDR2 SVGEGT. The CDR3 DNA reads as TGTGCCAGCAGTTCGGGGAGCGGGCGAGAGACCCAGTACTTC. It is translated as CASSSGSGRETQYF.

The gene calls are TRBV29-1 and TRBJ2-2, with 7 nucleotides matching TRBD2. This CDR3 comprises 14 residues. Per the germline V gene, CDR1 is SQVTM and CDR2 is ANQGSEA. The junction had 7 bases not matched to a gene; V was cut back by 5 bases and J by 4 bases. CDR3 nucleotides: TGCAGCGTTCAGGGAGGGAGTAGCACCGGGGAGCTGTTTTTT. This gives the protein CSVQGGSSTGELFF.

This clonotype was picked up many times. The chain uses TRBV29-1 and TRBJ2-1; D is possibly TRBD2 (5 bases). CDR3 length: 12 residues. The germline V gene has CDR1 SQVTM and CDR2 ANQGSEA. V shed 5 bases and J shed 9 bases, with 14 bases lying between them. The CDR3 bases are TGCAGCGTTACGAAGGGAGTCAGTGAGCAGTTCTTC. Translation gives CSVTKGVSEQFF.

This clonotype showed up many times. The J gene is TRBJ1-2, the V gene TRBV7-9, with a weak D call TRBD1 (6 bases). V gave up 6 bases and J gave up 8 bases, with 16 bases separating them. The CDR3 consists of 13 residues. Germline V gene data show CDR1 as SEHNR and CDR2 as FQNEAQ (reference sequence). The chain's CDR3 is CASSNREAEGYTF. CDR3 nucleotides: TGTGCCAGCAGTAACAGGGAGGCCGAGGGCTACACCTTC. Variable domain in full (rest from reference TRBV7-9 and TRBJ1-2): DTGVSQNPRHKITKRGQNVTFRCDPISEHNRLYWYRQTLGQGPEFLTYFQNEAQLEKSRLLSDRFSAERPKGSFSTLEIQRTEQGDSAMYLCASSNREAEGYTFGSGTRLTVV.

The chain is built from TRBV20-1 and TRBJ2-1; D ambiguous. Trimming pared 1 base from V and 0 bases from J, leaving 7 bases between. The V gene's germline CDR1 is DFQATT and CDR2 SNEGSKA (reference sequence). CDR3 size: 14 residues. DNA for the CDR3: TGCAGTGCTAGAGTCGGGCCCTCCTACAATGAGCAGTTCTTC. This sequence encodes CSARVGPSYNEQFF.

This clonotype was observed a few times. The rearrangement uses TRBV5-1 and TRBJ2-3; 8 nucleotides line up with TRBD2. The V and J ends lost 3 bases and 3 bases, in that order; junction bases with no gene match: 6. Germline V CDR1 and CDR2: SGHRS, YFSETQ. This CDR3 contains 15 residues. This CDR3 is CASSYTSGRTDTQYF. The DNA for the CDR3 is TGCGCCAGCAGCTACACTAGCGGTCGTACAGATACGCAGTATTTT.

In this sample, this clonotype turned up a few times. The V gene is TRBV10-3, the J gene TRBJ1-3; D might be TRBD1 (5 bases). V was clipped by 3 bases and J by 3 bases, with 12 bases between them. Per germline, CDR1 ENHRY and CDR2 SYGVKD. The CDR3 has 15 amino acids. This CDR3 reads CAISDTGVYGNTIYF. The CDR3 bases are TGTGCCATCAGTGATACGGGGGTGTATGGAAACACCATATATTTT.

At least ten counts were recorded for this clonotype. The chain employs TRBV12-3 or TRBV12-4 and TRBJ2-1, with TRBD1 as a possible D gene (6 bases). V was shortened by 7 bases and J by 15 bases, with 22 bases between the two germline ends. This CDR3 is built from 13 residues. The CDR3 nucleotides read TGTGCCAGCACCCAAGCGACCAGGGGTCGGCTGTTCTTC. Translation gives CASTQATRGRLFF.

This rearrangement joins TRBV2 to TRBJ2-3; 10 bases line up with TRBD1. The CDR3 covers 15 residues. The V gene end was trimmed by 6 bases and the J gene end by 4 bases; junction bases not matched to a gene: 7. Germline V gives CDR1 SNHLY, CDR2 FYNNEI. CDR3 sequence reads: CASSWGQGSSDTQYF. CDR3 bases: TGTGCCAGCAGCTGGGGACAGGGGTCCTCAGATACGCAGTATTTT.

A few counts support this clonotype. The V gene is TRBV12-3 or TRBV12-4, the J gene TRBJ2-7; D might be TRBD2 (5 bases). Deletions cut 3 bases from V and 7 bases from J, with 13 bases between. This CDR3 is built from 13 residues. CDR3 sequence reads: CASSFDYSSEQYF. The DNA of the CDR3 is TGTGCCAGCAGTTTCGACTATTCCTCTGAGCAGTACTTC.

This clonotype was observed a few times. The chain recombines TRBV5-4 with TRBJ1-2; no clear D gene. Germline V gene sequence: CDR1 SGHNT, CDR2 YYREEE (reference sequence). This CDR3 is built from 13 residues. The V and J ends lost 4 bases and 4 bases respectively, with 11 bases between them. The CDR3 region has the DNA TGTGCCAGCAGCGAATCCGCTCCCTATGGCTACACCTTC. Translation gives CASSESAPYGYTF. The full variable domain, its missing parts supplied by reference TRBV5-4 and TRBJ1-2, is ETGVTQSPTHLIKTRGQQVTLRCSSQSGHNTVSWYQQALGQGPQFIFQYYREEENGRGNFPPRFSGLQFPNYSSELNVNALELDDSALYLCASSESAPYGYTFGSGTRLTVV.

This clonotype was recorded many times. The V gene is TRBV29-1, the J gene TRBJ2-1, with 7 bases lining up with TRBD1. This CDR3 has 14 amino acids. V was clipped by 1 base and J by 3 bases; unmatched bases: 3. Germline values: CDR1 SQVTM, CDR2 ANQGSEA. The CDR3 reads CSVEVAGGYNEQFF. In nucleotides, the CDR3 is TGCAGCGTTGAAGTAGCAGGGGGCTACAATGAGCAGTTCTTC.

This clonotype was observed at least ten times. This chain joins TRBV6-4 and TRBJ2-3; 13 nucleotides align to TRBD2. There are 18 residues in the CDR3. Germline V lookup: CDR1 MRHNA, CDR2 SNTAGT. Trimming removed 6 bases from V and 0 bases from J; junction bases left unmatched: 9. The CDR3 protein is CASSAPGLAGISTDTQYF. The CDR3 nucleotides are TGTGCCAGCAGCGCCCCGGGACTAGCGGGAATTAGCACAGATACGCAGTATTTT.

V and J are TRBV6-5 and TRBJ1-1, with D possibly being TRBD1 (6 bases). The CDR3 is 14 amino acids. V lost 1 base and J lost 5, with 11 bases in between. The germline gives CDR1 MNHEY, CDR2 SVGAGI. The CDR3 DNA reads as TGTGCCAGCAGTTACTTACAGGGAGATACTGAAGCTTTCTTT. It is translated as CASSYLQGDTEAFF.

This clonotype was counted between two and nine times. The genes are TRBV2 and TRBJ2-1, with 12 bases aligning to TRBD2. Germline V gene sequence: CDR1 SNHLY, CDR2 FYNNEI. Losses at the gene ends were 9 bases for V and 5 bases for J; bases not matched to a gene: 2. The length of the CDR3 is 13 residues. CDR3 residues: CASGLAGNNEQFF. The CDR3 DNA reads as TGTGCCAGTGGACTAGCGGGAAACAATGAGCAGTTCTTC.